The clone carrying this TCR beta chain was counted a single time. The antigen is undetermined. Libraries were prepared by immunoSEQ multiplex PCR; TCRdb keeps only in-frame clonotypes and omits some of them. The data show roughly 30,000 clones, 91% seen once. The data stem from a study of T cells in tuberculosis. Background on the study: T cells were selected with CD1B tetramers loaded with glucose monomycolate.

The CDR3 consists of 15 residues. With 6 bases clipped from V and 2 bases from J, the junction kept 10 bases outside the gene matches. Germline V gene sequence: CDR1 LNHDA, CDR2 SQIVND (reference sequence). Overall study findings and caveats: Active tuberculosis alpha repertoires lay closer to GMM-specific TCRs than controls'.

The chain combines TRBV19 with TRBJ2-7, with 7 bases lining up with TRBD1. Sequencing was carried out using PBMCs. The receptor was derived from a donor aged 5 to 30 with latent tuberculosis or without tuberculosis infection. Here the CDR3 DNA reads TGTGCCAGTAGCGGTAAGGACAGGTACGCCTACGAGCAGTACTTC. Protein sequence: CASSGKDRYAYEQYF.